This passage covers 5 T cell receptor beta chains from one sample sequenced in a study of T cell responses to AZD1222 COVID-19 vaccine. The table came from immunoSEQ multiplex PCR; TCRdb's copy has only in-frame clones and leaves some out. The table shows tens of thousands of clones, with about nine tenths occurring only once. The specimen comprised peripheral blood, sampled on day 0 of AZD1222 vaccination. All receptors derive from an adult in good health.

This chain joins TRBV27 and TRBJ1-1, with a possible D match to TRBD1 (5 bases). Trimming removed 2 bases from V and 3 bases from J, with 13 bases in between. CDR1 MNHEY and CDR2 SMNVEV come from the germline V gene (reference sequence). The CDR3 has 15 residues. CDR3 in amino acids: CASSLKAGIYTEAFF. The DNA for the CDR3 is TGTGCCAGCAGTTTAAAGGCAGGGATCTACACTGAAGCTTTCTTT.

The rearrangement links TRBV6-5 to TRBJ1-5; 9 bases line up with TRBD1. V was clipped by 4 bases and J by 3 bases; unmatched bases: 4. This CDR3 contains 15 residues. Germline V lookup: CDR1 MNHEY, CDR2 SVGAGI. CDR3: CASSSQGAFNQPQHF. The CDR3 region has the DNA TGTGCCAGCAGTTCACAGGGGGCTTTCAATCAGCCCCAGCATTTT.

As to this clone: Sequence at one end of the junction differs from germline and may be a read error. This chain links TRBV27 with TRBJ1-5; D might be TRBD1 (5 bases). Per germline, CDR1 MNHEY and CDR2 SMNVEV (reference sequence). The CDR3 length is 15 residues. CDR3: CASSLSPGIGQPQHF. For the CDR3, the DNA is TGTGCCAGCAGCTTATCACCAGGGATCGGTCAGCCCCAGCATTTT.

This rearrangement joins TRBV3-1 (or the pseudogene TRBV3-2) to TRBJ2-5; the D call may be TRBD1 or TRBD2 (5 bases each). Deletions cut 1 base from V and 4 bases from J, with 13 bases between. Germline V gives CDR1 LGHDT, CDR2 YNNKEL (reference sequence). CDR3 length: 15 amino acids. The CDR3 nucleotides are TGTGCCAGCAGCCAAGGAGGGGTAAGAGGAGAGACCCAGTACTTC. It codes for CASSQGGVRGETQYF.

V is TRBV10-3 and J is TRBJ2-7; D is possibly TRBD2 (6 bases). Trimming removed 3 bases from V and 2 bases from J, with 14 bases in between. Germline CDR1 and CDR2: ENHRY and SYGVKD. The CDR3 sequence is 15 residues long. The chain's CDR3 is CAISDGGSLTYEQYF. The DNA for the CDR3 is TGTGCCATCAGTGACGGGGGAAGCCTCACCTACGAGCAGTACTTC.